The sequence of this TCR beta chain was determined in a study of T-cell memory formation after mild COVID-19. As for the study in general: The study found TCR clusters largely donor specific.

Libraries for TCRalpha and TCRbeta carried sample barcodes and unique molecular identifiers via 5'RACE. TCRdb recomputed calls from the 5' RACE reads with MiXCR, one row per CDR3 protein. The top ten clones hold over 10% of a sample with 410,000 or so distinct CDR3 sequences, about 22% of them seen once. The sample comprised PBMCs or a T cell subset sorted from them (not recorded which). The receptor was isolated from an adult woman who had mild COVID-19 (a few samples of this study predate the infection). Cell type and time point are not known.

The CDR3 is CASSPPGGRYEQYF. CDR3 coding DNA: TGTGCCAGCAGCCCCCCCGGCGGGAGGTACGAGCAGTACTTC. The gene calls are TRBV7-6 and TRBJ2-7; TRBD2 matches at 8 bases. V dropped 5 bases and J dropped 4; count of bases not matched to a gene: 7. The CDR3 runs 14 residues. Germline lookup yields CDR1 SGHVS and CDR2 FNYEAQ.